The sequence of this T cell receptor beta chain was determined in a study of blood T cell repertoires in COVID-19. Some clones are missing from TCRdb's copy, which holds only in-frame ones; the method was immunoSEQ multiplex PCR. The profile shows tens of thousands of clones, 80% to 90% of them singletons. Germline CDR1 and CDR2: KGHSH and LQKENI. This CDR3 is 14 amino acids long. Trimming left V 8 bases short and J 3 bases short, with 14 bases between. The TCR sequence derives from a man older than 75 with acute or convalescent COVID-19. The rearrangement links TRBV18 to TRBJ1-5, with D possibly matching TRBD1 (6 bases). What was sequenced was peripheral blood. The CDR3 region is CASEVRDNNQPQHF. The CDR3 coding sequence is TGTGCCAGCGAGGTCCGGGACAACAATCAGCCCCAGCATTTT.